These 24 T cell receptor beta chains share one sample of origin, sequenced in a study of T cells after yellow fever vaccination. MiXCR, applied by TCRdb to the 5' RACE reads, yields one record per CDR3 protein. This sample carries 250,000 or so distinct CDR3 sequences, 3.6% of them seen once, and the ten largest clones take under 20%. The material sequenced was PBMCs, taken 15 days after the yellow fever booster vaccination. The receptors were sampled from a man between 18 and 29 years old who received the YFV17D yellow fever vaccine.

This clonotype was observed at least ten times. This rearrangement joins TRBV29-1 to TRBJ2-7; maybe TRBD1 (6 bases). The CDR3 has 14 amino acids. Germline V gene sequence: CDR1 SQVTM, CDR2 ANQGSEA. V was clipped by 0 bases and J by 5 bases, with 14 bases between them. CDR3 bases: TGCAGCGTTGAAGATCAGACAGGTCCCCACGAGCAGTACTTC. Its protein is CSVEDQTGPHEQYF.

This clonotype was observed many times. J is TRBJ2-4 and V is TRBV5-1; unclear D gene. V lost 4 bases to trimming and J lost 0 bases, with 14 bases between them. The V gene's germline CDR1 is SGHRS and CDR2 YFSETQ. This CDR3 comprises 16 residues. The CDR3 DNA follows: TGCGCCAGCAGCGCTTTCACTGGGCTAGCCAAAAACATTCAGTACTTC. It encodes CASSAFTGLAKNIQYF.

This clonotype was seen repeatedly, ten times or more. The rearrangement uses TRBV5-6 and TRBJ2-1, with TRBD2 matching over 9 bases. J gave up 0 bases and V 0 bases, and 7 bases lay outside the gene matches. CDR1 and CDR2 from the germline V gene are SGHDT and YYEEEE. The CDR3 runs to 18 residues. For the CDR3, the DNA is TGTGCCAGCAGCTTGGTTGCGGCGGGGGGGAGCTCCTACAATGAGCAGTTCTTC. Translation: CASSLVAAGGSSYNEQFF.

This clonotype was detected once. This chain connects TRBV6-2 or TRBV6-3 to TRBJ2-1, with D possibly TRBD2 on 6 matching bases. CDR1 is MNHEY and CDR2 is SVGEGT in the germline V gene. The CDR3 loop spans 14 amino acids. The ends were cut back, 6 bases at V and 6 bases at J, with 15 bases in the middle. In DNA form, the CDR3 reads TGTGCCAGCAGAGGGCTAGCGATTACCAATGAGCAGTTCTTC. Translated, it gives CASRGLAITNEQFF.

This clonotype was seen many times. The chain combines TRBV20-1 with TRBJ2-5; 8 bases are shared with TRBD2. The length of the CDR3 is 12 residues. Germline loops: CDR1 DFQATT, CDR2 SNEGSKA (reference sequence). V was clipped by 4 bases and J by 2 bases; unmatched bases: 0. CDR3 sequence reads: CSATSGQETQYF. In DNA form, the CDR3 reads TGCAGTGCTACTAGCGGGCAAGAGACCCAGTACTTC.

This clonotype was observed many times. The chain is built from TRBV5-5 and TRBJ2-1; D possibly corresponds to TRBD1 (5 bases). Germline V gene lookup returns CDR1 SGHKS and CDR2 YYEKEE (reference sequence). Trimming left V 3 bases short and J 0 bases short, with 16 bases between. This CDR3 spans 17 amino acids. The CDR3 region is CASSSGTGALSYNEQFF. In DNA, the CDR3 is TGTGCCAGCAGCTCGGGTACTGGGGCTCTCTCCTACAATGAGCAGTTCTTC.

This clonotype was counted between two and nine times. The V gene is TRBV5-4, the J gene TRBJ2-5; a possible D gene is TRBD2 (7 bases). CDR3 length equals 13 residues. The germline gives CDR1 SGHNT, CDR2 YYREEE (reference sequence). V was cut by 5 bases and J by 5 bases, with 13 bases left in between. The CDR3 DNA sequence: TGTGCCAGCAGGGGGGGGGCGTCGGAGACCCAGTACTTC. Encoded protein: CASRGGASETQYF.

This clonotype was counted only a few times. The chain carries TRBV5-1 and TRBJ2-2, with a possible D match to TRBD1 (5 bases). The germline V gene encodes CDR1 SGHRS and CDR2 YFSETQ. This CDR3 is 15 amino acids long. The ends were cut back, 1 base at V and 6 bases at J, with 13 bases in the middle. CDR3: CASSLLVAGSGELFF. The CDR3 nucleotides read TGCGCCAGCAGCTTGCTGGTCGCAGGGTCCGGGGAGCTGTTTTTT.

Many counts were recorded for this clonotype. This CDR3 reads CASSPAVTGELFF. The CDR3 DNA follows: TGTGCCAGCTCACCAGCAGTCACCGGGGAGCTGTTTTTT. This chain joins TRBV18 and TRBJ2-2; D remains ambiguous. Germline loops: CDR1 KGHSH, CDR2 LQKENI. V was cut by 2 bases and J by 4 bases, with 5 bases left in between. This CDR3 spans 13 amino acids.

This clonotype was counted many times. CDR3 in amino acids: CASRRGVTDTQYF. The CDR3 region has the DNA TGTGCCAGCAGACGGGGGGTCACAGATACGCAGTATTTT. This chain joins TRBV7-2 and TRBJ2-3; 7 bases align to TRBD2. Germline V gives CDR1 SGHTA, CDR2 FQGNSA. The ends lost 6 bases at V and 2 bases at J; junction bases unmatched: 2. This CDR3 comprises 13 residues. The full variable domain, completed using reference TRBV7-2 and TRBJ2-3, is GAGVSQSPSNKVTEKGKDVELRCDPISGHTALYWYRQSLGQGLEFLIYFQGNSAPDKSGLPSDRFSAERTGGSVSTLTIQRTQQEDSAVYLCASRRGVTDTQYFGPGTRLTVL.

This clonotype was seen many times. V gene TRBV4-3 combines with J gene TRBJ1-2, with 9 bases identical to TRBD1. Germline values: CDR1 LGHNA, CDR2 YSLEER. The junction had 9 bases not matched to a gene; V was cut back by 3 bases and J by 4 bases. This CDR3 spans 16 amino acids. CDR3: CASSQTGTGQTYGYTF. As DNA, the CDR3 is TGCGCCAGCAGCCAGACCGGGACAGGGCAAACCTATGGCTACACCTTC.

This clonotype has a count of ten or more. The chain employs TRBV5-1 and TRBJ1-6; D ambiguous. Germline CDR1 SGHRS, CDR2 YFSETQ. V dropped 0 bases and J dropped 5 bases, with 9 bases sitting between them. The CDR3 loop spans 15 amino acids. CDR3 DNA: TGCGCCAGCAGCTTGGGAAGGCCTAATAATTCACCCCTCCACTTT. It translates to CASSLGRPNNSPLHF.

This clonotype was recorded many times. The genes are TRBV7-9 and TRBJ1-2; unclear D gene. From germline, CDR1 is SEHNR and CDR2 FQNEAQ (reference sequence). Trimming removed 1 base from V and 0 bases from J, with 9 bases in between. CDR3 length equals 15 residues. The CDR3 loop reads CASSLVRLANYGYTF. CDR3 bases: TGTGCCAGCAGCTTAGTCCGGTTAGCTAACTATGGCTACACCTTC.

This clonotype occurred many times. The rearrangement links TRBV24-1 to TRBJ2-3; D remains unclear. Germline CDR1 reads KGHDR; CDR2 reads SFDVKD. Trimming took off 0 bases at V and 4 bases at J, with 19 bases between the two ends. There are 18 residues in the CDR3. CDR3 nucleotide sequence: TGTGCCACCAGTGATTTGGGTGTGGGTGGGGTGCTCGCAGATACGCAGTATTTT. Protein sequence: CATSDLGVGGVLADTQYF.

This clonotype appeared a few times. J is TRBJ1-5 and V is TRBV27; D not resolved. The CDR3 sequence is 14 residues long. The germline CDR1 and CDR2 sequences are MNHEY and SMNVEV (reference sequence). With 5 bases removed from V and 7 bases from J, the gap between germline ends came to 15 bases. In nucleotides, the CDR3 is TGTGCCAGCAGTGATACGACCAGTTGGCAGCCCCAGCATTTT. As protein: CASSDTTSWQPQHF.

This clonotype was counted ten times or more. V gene TRBV4-3 combines with J gene TRBJ2-1; 10 nucleotides line up with TRBD2. The CDR3 length is 16 residues. The trim removed 0 bases at V and 10 bases at J, leaving 9 bases unmatched. Germline V lookup: CDR1 LGHNA, CDR2 YSLEER. The CDR3 nucleotides are TGCGCCAGCAGCCAAGATAGGACTAGCGGTTCTCGGGAGCAGTTCTTC. Its protein product is CASSQDRTSGSREQFF.

This clonotype was observed many times. The chain employs TRBV11-2 and TRBJ2-5, with D uncertain. The V and J ends lost 6 bases and 5 bases respectively, with 19 bases between them. The CDR3 consists of 15 residues. Per the germline V gene, CDR1 is SGHAT and CDR2 is FQNNGV. The CDR3 bases are TGTGCCAGCAGACCATACGAAGGGAACACGGAGACCCAGTACTTC. Protein sequence: CASRPYEGNTETQYF. The whole variable domain, filled in from reference TRBV11-2 and TRBJ2-5, reads EAGVAQSPRYKIIEKRQSVAFWCNPISGHATLYWYQQILGQGPKLLIQFQNNGVVDDSQLPKDRFSAERLKGVDSTLKIQPAKLEDSAVYLCASRPYEGNTETQYFGPGTRLLVL.

This clonotype appeared a few times. The CDR3 bases are TGCGCCAGCAGCTTGGGTTCCGGTTGGATCACTGAAGCTTTCTTT. This gives the protein CASSLGSGWITEAFF. The chain couples TRBV5-1 to TRBJ1-1; the D is unclear. CDR3 length: 15 amino acids. Germline V lookup: CDR1 SGHRS, CDR2 YFSETQ. V lost 0 bases and J lost 4, with 13 bases in between. The full variable domain, with the rest looked up from reference TRBV5-1 and TRBJ1-1, is KAGVTQTPRYLIKTRGQQVTLSCSPISGHRSVSWYQQTPGQGLQFLFEYFSETQRNKGNFPGRFSGRQFSNSRSEMNVSTLELGDSALYLCASSLGSGWITEAFFGQGTRLTVV.

This clonotype was seen ten or more times. The chain uses TRBV6-5 and TRBJ2-5; 9 nucleotides match TRBD2. The CDR3 contains 14 residues. Germline CDR1 is MNHEY and CDR2 is SVGAGI. With 0 bases clipped from V and 7 bases from J, the junction kept 3 bases outside the gene matches. The CDR3 loop reads CASSYSTSGGTQYF. CDR3 sequence (DNA): TGTGCCAGCAGTTACTCGACTAGCGGAGGGACCCAGTACTTC.

This clonotype was seen at least ten times. The rearrangement uses TRBV4-3 and TRBJ1-3; no clear D gene. V was cut by 1 base and J by 0 bases, with 7 bases left in between. Per the germline V gene, CDR1 is LGHNA and CDR2 is YSLEER. The CDR3 consists of 15 residues. Here the CDR3 reads CASSQGAFSGNTIYF. The CDR3, as DNA: TGCGCCAGCAGCCAAGGGGCCTTCTCTGGAAACACCATATATTTT.

Many counts were recorded for this clonotype. This chain connects TRBV4-3 to TRBJ2-2, with D perhaps TRBD1 (6 bases). V lost 4 bases and J 1 base, leaving 7 bases between the germline ends. The germline V gene encodes CDR1 LGHNA and CDR2 YSLEER. The CDR3 runs 14 residues. The CDR3 DNA reads as TGCGCCAGCAGCCGGGGACAGAACACCGGGGAGCTGTTTTTT. Protein product: CASSRGQNTGELFF.

The table lists this clonotype with many counts. The chain combines TRBV20-1 with TRBJ1-2; TRBD1 might be the D (6 bases). Germline-derived CDR1 and CDR2 are DFQATT and SNEGSKA (reference sequence). V was trimmed by 3 bases and J by 1 base, leaving 12 bases between them. The CDR3 has 14 residues. CDR3 nucleotides: TGCAGTGCTAGTGGGGGGGGCATTAACTATGGCTACACCTTC. Its translation: CSASGGGINYGYTF.

This chain connects TRBV5-4 to TRBJ1-2, with D maybe TRBD1 (6 bases). This CDR3 has 15 residues. Trimming shortened V by 2 bases and J by 3 bases, and 14 bases separated the two germline ends. Germline V gives CDR1 SGHNT, CDR2 YYREEE (reference sequence). The DNA for the CDR3 is TGTGCCAGCAGCTTCGGACAGATGAGGGACTATGGCTACACCTTC. This codes for CASSFGQMRDYGYTF.

This clonotype was observed many times. The chain carries TRBV20-1 and TRBJ2-1, with TRBD2 matching 9 bases. The J segment lost 0 bases and the V segment lost 0 bases, leaving 0 bases of the junction unmatched. In germline, CDR1 is DFQATT, CDR2 SNEGSKA (reference sequence). The CDR3 contains 15 residues. The CDR3 region has the DNA TGCAGTGCTAGAGATAGCGGGAGCTCCTACAATGAGCAGTTCTTC. This sequence encodes CSARDSGSSYNEQFF.